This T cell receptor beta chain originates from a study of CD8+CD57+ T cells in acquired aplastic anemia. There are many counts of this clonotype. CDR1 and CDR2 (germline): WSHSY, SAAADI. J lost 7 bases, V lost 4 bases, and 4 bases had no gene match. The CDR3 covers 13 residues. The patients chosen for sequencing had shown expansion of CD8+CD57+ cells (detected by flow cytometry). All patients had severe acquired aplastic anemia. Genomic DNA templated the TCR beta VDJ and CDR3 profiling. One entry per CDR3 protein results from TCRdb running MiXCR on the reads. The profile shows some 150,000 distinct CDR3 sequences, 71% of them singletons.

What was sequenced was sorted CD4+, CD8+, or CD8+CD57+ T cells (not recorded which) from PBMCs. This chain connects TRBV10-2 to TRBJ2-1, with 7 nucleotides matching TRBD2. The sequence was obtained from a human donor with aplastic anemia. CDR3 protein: CASSAPGLNEQFF. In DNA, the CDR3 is TGCGCCAGCAGTGCCCCGGGACTAAATGAGCAGTTCTTC.